This TCR beta chain was found in a study of blood T cell repertoires in COVID-19. Study-level background: Both acute and convalescent COVID-19 samples were obtained from the United States, Italy and Spain. From T cells, B-cell-depleted T cells, or PBMCs came the material, which was cDNA or gDNA.

This CDR3 is built from 15 residues. The germline gives CDR1 MNHEY, CDR2 SVGAGI. V was shortened by 0 bases and J by 2 bases, with 10 bases between the two germline ends. Libraries were prepared by immunoSEQ multiplex PCR; TCRdb keeps only in-frame clonotypes and omits some of them. The table includes around 23,000 clones, roughly 90% detected once. The sequencing input was peripheral blood. The TCR originated in a man in his 70s with active COVID-19. The chain joins TRBV6-5 to TRBJ1-1; D is perhaps TRBD1 (6 bases). CDR3 nucleotide sequence: TGTGCCAGCAGTTACTCTGGGGGCGAAAACACTGAAGCTTTCTTT. Amino acids: CASSYSGGENTEAFF.